This is a list of T cell receptor beta chains from one sample in a study of T cells after somatic rescue of genetic block. Using immunoSEQ multiplex PCR, the repertoire was profiled, and TCRdb retains in-frame clones only, with some absent. The data contain under 150,000 clones, about 93% of them singletons. Sequenced sample: peripheral blood mononuclear cells (PBMCs). The receptors originated from a woman under 30. The CDR3 runs from the conserved cysteine through the conserved F or W. Size tells how often a clone was seen (once, few, many) or the class of an expanded clone, and some rows leave it out.

CASSYSGQGDGYTF | TRBJ1-2 | NA | 14 | TRBV6-5
CALWRAADTQYF | TRBJ2-3 | NA | 12 | TRBV2
CASSPLQEGLTNEKLFF | TRBJ1-4 | NA | 17 | TRBV4-1
CASRTDFASYEQYF | TRBJ2-7 | NA | 14 | TRBV6-5
CASSHSTVNYGYTF | TRBJ1-2 | NA | 14 | TRBV7-9
CASSTRDRGSYEQYF | TRBJ2-7 | NA | 15 | TRBV5-4
CARISGEKLFF | TRBJ1-4 | few | 11 | TRBV30
CASSQDENTEAFF | TRBJ1-1 | NA | 13 | TRBV4-2
CATSRDASSYEQYF | TRBJ2-7 | NA | 14 | TRBV15
CASQVTGNTIYF | TRBJ1-3 | NA | 12 | TRBV5-6
CASSWGMTDTEAFF | TRBJ1-1 | NA | 14 | TRBV5-1
CASSYKKGVSNYGYTF | TRBJ1-2 | NA | 16 | TRBV6-5
CASSLPDNPYYGYTF | TRBJ1-2 | NA | 15 | TRBV5-1
CASSQEPRMTEAFF | TRBJ1-1 | NA | 14 | TRBV14